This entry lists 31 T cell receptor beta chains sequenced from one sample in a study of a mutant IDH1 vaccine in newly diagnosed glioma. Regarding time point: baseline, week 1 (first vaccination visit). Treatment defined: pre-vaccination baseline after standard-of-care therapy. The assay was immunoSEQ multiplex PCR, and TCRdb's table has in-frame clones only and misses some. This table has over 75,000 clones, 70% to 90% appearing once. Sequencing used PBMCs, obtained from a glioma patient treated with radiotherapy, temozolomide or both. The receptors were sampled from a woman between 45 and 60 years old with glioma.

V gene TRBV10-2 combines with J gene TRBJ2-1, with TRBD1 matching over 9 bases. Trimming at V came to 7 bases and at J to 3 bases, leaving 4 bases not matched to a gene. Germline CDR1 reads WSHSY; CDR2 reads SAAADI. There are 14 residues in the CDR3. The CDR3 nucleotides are TGCGCCAGCACCCCGGGACAGGGCTACAATGAGCAGTTCTTC. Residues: CASTPGQGYNEQFF.

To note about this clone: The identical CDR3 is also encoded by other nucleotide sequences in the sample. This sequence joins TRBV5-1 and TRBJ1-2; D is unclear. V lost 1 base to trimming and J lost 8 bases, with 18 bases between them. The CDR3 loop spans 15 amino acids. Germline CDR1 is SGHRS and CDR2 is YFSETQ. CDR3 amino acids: CASSLTFDRVRGYTF. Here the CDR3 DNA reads TGCGCCAGCAGCTTGACCTTCGACCGGGTACGAGGCTACACCTTC.

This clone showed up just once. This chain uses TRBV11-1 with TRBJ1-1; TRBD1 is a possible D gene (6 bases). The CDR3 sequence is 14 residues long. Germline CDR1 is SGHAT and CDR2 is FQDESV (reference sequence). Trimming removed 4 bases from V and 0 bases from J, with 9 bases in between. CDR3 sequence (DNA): TGTGCCAGCAGCTCAGGACAGATGAACACTGAAGCTTTCTTT. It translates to CASSSGQMNTEAFF.

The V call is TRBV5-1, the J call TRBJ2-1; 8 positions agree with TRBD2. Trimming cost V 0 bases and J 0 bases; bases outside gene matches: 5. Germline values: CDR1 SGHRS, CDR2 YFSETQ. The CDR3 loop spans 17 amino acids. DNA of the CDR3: TGCGCCAGCAGCTTGGGGACTAGCCAGAGCTCCTACAATGAGCAGTTCTTC. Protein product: CASSLGTSQSSYNEQFF.

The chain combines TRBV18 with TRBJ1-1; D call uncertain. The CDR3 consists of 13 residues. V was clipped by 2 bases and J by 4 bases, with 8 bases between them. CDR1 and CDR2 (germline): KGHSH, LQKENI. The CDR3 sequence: CASSPGISTEAFF. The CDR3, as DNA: TGTGCCAGCTCACCAGGGATCAGCACTGAAGCTTTCTTT.

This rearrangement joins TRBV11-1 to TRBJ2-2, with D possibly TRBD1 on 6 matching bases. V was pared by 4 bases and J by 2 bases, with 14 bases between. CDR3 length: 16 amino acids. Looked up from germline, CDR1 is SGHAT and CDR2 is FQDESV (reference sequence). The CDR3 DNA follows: TGTGCCAGCAGCTGGGCGGTGGGACACAACACCGGGGAGCTGTTTTTT. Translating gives CASSWAVGHNTGELFF.

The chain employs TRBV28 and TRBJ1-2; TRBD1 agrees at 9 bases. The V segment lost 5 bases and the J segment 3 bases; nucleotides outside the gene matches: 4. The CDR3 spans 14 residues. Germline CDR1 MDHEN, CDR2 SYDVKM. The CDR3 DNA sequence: TGTGCCAGCAGTCGCCGGGACAGGGACTATGGCTACACCTTC. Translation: CASSRRDRDYGYTF.

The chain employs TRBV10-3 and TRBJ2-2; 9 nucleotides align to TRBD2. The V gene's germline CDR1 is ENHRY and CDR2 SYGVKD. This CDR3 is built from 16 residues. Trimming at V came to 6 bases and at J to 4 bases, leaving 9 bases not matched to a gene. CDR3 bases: TGTGCCATCAGACGGGAGGTAGCGGGAGTCACCGGGGAGCTGTTTTTT. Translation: CAIRREVAGVTGELFF.

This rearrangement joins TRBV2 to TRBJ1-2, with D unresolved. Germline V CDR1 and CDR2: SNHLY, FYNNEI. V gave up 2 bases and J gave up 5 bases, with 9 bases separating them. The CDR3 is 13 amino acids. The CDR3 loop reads CASSERSPYGYTF. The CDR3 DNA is TGTGCCAGCAGTGAACGATCGCCGTATGGCTACACCTTC.

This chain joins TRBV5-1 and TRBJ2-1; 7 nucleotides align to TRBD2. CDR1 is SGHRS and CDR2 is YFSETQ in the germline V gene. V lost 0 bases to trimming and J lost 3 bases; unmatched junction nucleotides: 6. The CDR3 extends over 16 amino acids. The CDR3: CASSLERGPGYNEQFF. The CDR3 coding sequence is TGCGCCAGCAGCTTGGAGCGGGGACCGGGCTACAATGAGCAGTTCTTC.

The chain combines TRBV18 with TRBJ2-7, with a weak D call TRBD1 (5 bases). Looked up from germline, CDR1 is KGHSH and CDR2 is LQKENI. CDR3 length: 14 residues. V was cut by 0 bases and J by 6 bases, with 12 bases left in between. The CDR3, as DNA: TGTGCCAGCTCACCACCCGGCAGGGTCGCCGAGCAGTACTTC. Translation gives CASSPPGRVAEQYF.

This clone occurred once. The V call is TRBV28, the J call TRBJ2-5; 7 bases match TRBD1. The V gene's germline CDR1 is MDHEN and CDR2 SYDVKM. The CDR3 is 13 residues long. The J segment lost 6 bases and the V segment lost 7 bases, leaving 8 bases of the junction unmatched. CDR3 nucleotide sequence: TGTGCCAGCAACGATCCGGGACAGAAGACCCAGTACTTC. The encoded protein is CASNDPGQKTQYF.

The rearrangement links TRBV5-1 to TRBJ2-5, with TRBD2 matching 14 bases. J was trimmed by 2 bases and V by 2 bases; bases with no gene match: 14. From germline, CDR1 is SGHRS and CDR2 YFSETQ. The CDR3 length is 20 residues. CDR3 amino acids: CASSFRTSGRSTGPQETQYF. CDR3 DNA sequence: TGCGCCAGCAGCTTCAGGACTAGCGGGAGGTCCACCGGTCCACAAGAGACCCAGTACTTC. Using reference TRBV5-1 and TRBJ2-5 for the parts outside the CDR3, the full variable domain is KAGVTQTPRYLIKTRGQQVTLSCSPISGHRSVSWYQQTPGQGLQFLFEYFSETQRNKGNFPGRFSGRQFSNSRSEMNVSTLELGDSALYLCASSFRTSGRSTGPQETQYFGPGTRLLVL.

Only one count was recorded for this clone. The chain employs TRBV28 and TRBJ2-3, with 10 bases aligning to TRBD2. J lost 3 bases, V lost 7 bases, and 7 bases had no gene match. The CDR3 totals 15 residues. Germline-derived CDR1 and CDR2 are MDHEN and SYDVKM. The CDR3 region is CASIVSGRATDTQYF. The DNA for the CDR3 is TGTGCCAGCATTGTGAGCGGGAGGGCTACAGATACGCAGTATTTT.

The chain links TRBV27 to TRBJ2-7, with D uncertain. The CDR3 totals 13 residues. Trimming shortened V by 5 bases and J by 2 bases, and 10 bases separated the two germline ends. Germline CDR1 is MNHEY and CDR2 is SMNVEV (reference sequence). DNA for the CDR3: TGTGCCAGCAGTGTGGGTCTTACCTACGAGCAGTACTTC. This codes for CASSVGLTYEQYF.

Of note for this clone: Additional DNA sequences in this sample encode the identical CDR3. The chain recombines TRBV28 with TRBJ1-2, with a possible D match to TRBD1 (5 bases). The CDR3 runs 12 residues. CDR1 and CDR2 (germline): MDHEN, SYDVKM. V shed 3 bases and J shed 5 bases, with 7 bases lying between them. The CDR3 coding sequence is TGTGCCAGCAGTTTGGGGGGGTATGGCTACACCTTC. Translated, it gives CASSLGGYGYTF.

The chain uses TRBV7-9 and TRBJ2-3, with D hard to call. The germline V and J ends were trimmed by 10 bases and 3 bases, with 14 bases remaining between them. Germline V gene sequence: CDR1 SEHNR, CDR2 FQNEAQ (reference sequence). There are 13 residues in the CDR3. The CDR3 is CANIWVGTDTQYF. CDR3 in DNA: TGTGCCAACATCTGGGTAGGGACAGATACGCAGTATTTT. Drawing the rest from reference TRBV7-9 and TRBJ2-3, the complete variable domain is DTGVSQNPRHKITKRGQNVTFRCDPISEHNRLYWYRQTLGQGPEFLTYFQNEAQLEKSRLLSDRFSAERPKGSFSTLEIQRTEQGDSAMYLCANIWVGTDTQYFGPGTRLTVL.

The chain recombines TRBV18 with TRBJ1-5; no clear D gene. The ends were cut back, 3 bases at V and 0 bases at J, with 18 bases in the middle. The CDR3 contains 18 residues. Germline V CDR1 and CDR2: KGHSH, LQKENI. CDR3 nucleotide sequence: TGTGCCAGCTCACCCCGGGCCCACCTTGACGATAGCAATCAGCCCCAGCATTTT. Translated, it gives CASSPRAHLDDSNQPQHF.

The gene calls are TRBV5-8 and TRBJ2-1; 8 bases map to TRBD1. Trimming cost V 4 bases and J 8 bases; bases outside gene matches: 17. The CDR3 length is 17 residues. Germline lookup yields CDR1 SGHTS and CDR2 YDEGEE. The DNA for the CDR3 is TGTGCCAGCAGCATCGTCCAGGGGGCCCACTATAGCTATGAGCAGTTCTTC. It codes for CASSIVQGAHYSYEQFF. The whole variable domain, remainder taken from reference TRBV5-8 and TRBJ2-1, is EAGVTQSPTHLIKTRGQQATLRCSPISGHTSVYWYQQALGLGLQFLLWYDEGEERNRGNFPPRFSGRQFPNYSSELNVNALELEDSALYLCASSIVQGAHYSYEQFFGPGTRLTVL.

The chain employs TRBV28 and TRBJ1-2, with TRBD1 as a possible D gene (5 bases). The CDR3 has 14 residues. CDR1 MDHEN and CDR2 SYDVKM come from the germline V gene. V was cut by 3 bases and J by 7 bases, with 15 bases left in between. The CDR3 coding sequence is TGTGCCAGCAGTTTGGGGGGACTACAGACTGGCTACACCTTC. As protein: CASSLGGLQTGYTF.

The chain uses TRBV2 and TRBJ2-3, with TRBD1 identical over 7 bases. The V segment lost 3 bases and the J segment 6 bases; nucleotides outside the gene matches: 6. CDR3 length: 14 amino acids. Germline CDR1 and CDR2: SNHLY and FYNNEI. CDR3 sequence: CASSETGTYDTQYF. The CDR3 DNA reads TGTGCCAGCAGTGAGACAGGGACATACGATACGCAGTATTTT. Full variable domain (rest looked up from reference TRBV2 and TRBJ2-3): EPEVTQTPSHQVTQMGQEVILRCVPISNHLYFYWYRQILGQKVEFLVSFYNNEISEKSEIFDDQFSVERPDGSNFTLKIRSTKLEDSAMYFCASSETGTYDTQYFGPGTRLTVL.

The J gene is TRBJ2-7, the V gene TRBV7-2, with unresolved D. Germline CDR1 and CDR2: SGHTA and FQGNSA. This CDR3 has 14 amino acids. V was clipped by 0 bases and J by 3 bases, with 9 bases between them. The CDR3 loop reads CASSLALGGYEQYF. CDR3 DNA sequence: TGTGCCAGCAGCTTAGCCCTGGGCGGCTACGAGCAGTACTTC.

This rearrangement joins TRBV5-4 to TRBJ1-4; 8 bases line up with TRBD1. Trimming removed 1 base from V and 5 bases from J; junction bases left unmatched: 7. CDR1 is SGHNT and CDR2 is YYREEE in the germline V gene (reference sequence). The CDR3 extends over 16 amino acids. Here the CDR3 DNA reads TGTGCCAGCAGCTTGCAGGGGGCGGGGTCGAATGAAAAACTGTTTTTT. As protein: CASSLQGAGSNEKLFF.

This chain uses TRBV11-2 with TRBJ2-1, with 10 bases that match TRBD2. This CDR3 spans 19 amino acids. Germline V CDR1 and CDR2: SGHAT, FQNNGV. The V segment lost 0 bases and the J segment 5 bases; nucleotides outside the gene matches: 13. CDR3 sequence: CASSLDGASGSSRDNEQFF. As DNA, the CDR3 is TGTGCCAGCAGCTTAGATGGGGCTAGCGGGAGCTCTCGTGACAATGAGCAGTTCTTC.

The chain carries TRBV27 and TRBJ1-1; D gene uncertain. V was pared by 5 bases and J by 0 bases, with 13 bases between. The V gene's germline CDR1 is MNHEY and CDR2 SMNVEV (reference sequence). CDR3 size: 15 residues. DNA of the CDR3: TGTGCCAGCAGTCAATTTTCGGTAATGAACACTGAAGCTTTCTTT. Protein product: CASSQFSVMNTEAFF.

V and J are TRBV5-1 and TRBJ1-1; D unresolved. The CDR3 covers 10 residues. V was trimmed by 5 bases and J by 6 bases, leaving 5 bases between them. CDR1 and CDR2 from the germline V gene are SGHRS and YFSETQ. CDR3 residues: CASRGAEAFF. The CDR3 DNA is TGCGCCAGCAGGGGAGCTGAAGCTTTCTTT.

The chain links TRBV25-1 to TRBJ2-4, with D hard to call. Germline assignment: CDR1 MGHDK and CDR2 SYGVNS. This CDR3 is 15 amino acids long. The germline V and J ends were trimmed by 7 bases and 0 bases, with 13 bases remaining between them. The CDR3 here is CASNPLGVAKNIQYF. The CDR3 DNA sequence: TGTGCCAGCAACCCCCTGGGTGTAGCCAAAAACATTCAGTACTTC.

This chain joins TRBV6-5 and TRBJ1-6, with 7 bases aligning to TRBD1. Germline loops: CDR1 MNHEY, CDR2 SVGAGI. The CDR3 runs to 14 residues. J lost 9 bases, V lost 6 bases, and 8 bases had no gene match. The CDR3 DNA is TGTGCCAGCAGCCCGACAGGGTCTAGTTCACCCCTCCACTTT. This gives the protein CASSPTGSSSPLHF.

DNA of the CDR3: TGTGCCAGCAGCTCCTTGGGGGGGGGCAGCAATCAGCCCCAGCATTTT. It yields the protein CASSSLGGGSNQPQHF. This chain links TRBV5-6 with TRBJ1-5; D possibly corresponds to TRBD1 (6 bases). CDR3 size: 16 residues. Deletions cut 3 bases from V and 1 base from J, with 14 bases between. Germline assignment: CDR1 SGHDT and CDR2 YYEEEE.

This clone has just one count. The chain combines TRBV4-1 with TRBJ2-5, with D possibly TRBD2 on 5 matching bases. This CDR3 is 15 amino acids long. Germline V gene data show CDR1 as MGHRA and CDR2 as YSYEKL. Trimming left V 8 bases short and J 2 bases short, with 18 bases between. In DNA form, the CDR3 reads TGCGCCAGCTCCCGGGCTCCTAGAGGGCAAGAGACCCAGTACTTC. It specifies CASSRAPRGQETQYF.

CDR3 sequence reads: CAWSAQGSNEQFF. Here the CDR3 DNA reads TGTGCCTGGAGCGCCCAGGGGAGCAATGAGCAGTTCTTC. The chain is built from TRBV30 and TRBJ2-1; TRBD1 is a possible D gene (6 bases). The ends were cut back, 3 bases at V and 6 bases at J, with 12 bases in the middle. CDR1 and CDR2 (germline): GTSNPN, SVGIG (reference sequence). This CDR3 comprises 13 residues.